The sequence of this T cell receptor (beta chain) was determined in a study of blood T cell repertoires in COVID-19. The CDR3 consists of 15 residues. V was clipped by 2 bases and J by 8 bases; unmatched bases: 8. CDR1 is SGHNT and CDR2 is YYREEE in the germline V gene (reference sequence). Profiling relied on immunoSEQ multiplex PCR, and the TCRdb table lists in-frame clones only, not all of them. This sample yields under 300,000 clones, of which 89% are seen a single time; 0.94% belongs to the top ten. The V call is TRBV5-4, the J call TRBJ2-1, with 9 bases fitting TRBD2. Sequences were obtained from peripheral blood. This receptor was obtained from a middle-aged woman who had recovered from COVID-19. The CDR3 loop reads CASSFVSGSLDEQFF. The CDR3 nucleotides read TGTGCCAGCAGCTTCGTTAGCGGGAGCCTCGATGAGCAGTTCTTC. Looking up the rest from reference TRBV5-4 and TRBJ2-1 gives the full variable domain: ETGVTQSPTHLIKTRGQQVTLRCSSQSGHNTVSWYQQALGQGPQFIFQYYREEENGRGNFPPRFSGLQFPNYSSELNVNALELDDSALYLCASSFVSGSLDEQFFGPGTRLTVL.